This T cell receptor beta chain was recovered during a study of OX40 agonist ivuxolimab in advanced cancers. Study background: There were three patients with partial responses, one having hepatocellular carcinoma and two cutaneous melanoma.

TCRdb's copy holds only in-frame clones and misses some; the assay was immunoSEQ multiplex PCR. Of approximately 120,000 clones in the sample, about 90% are singletons; the top ten hold roughly 0.8%. The CDR3 sequence is 16 residues long. Germline V lookup: CDR1 SGHRS, CDR2 YFSETQ. V was clipped by 0 bases and J by 0 bases, with 11 bases between them. Peripheral blood came from all dose cohorts at three timepoints. The specimen comprised CD4+ or CD8+ T cells sorted from blood, sampled in a trial of the OX40 agonist ivuxolimab. The sequence derives from an adult with an advanced solid tumor such as melanoma, head and neck, liver or kidney cancer. The chain combines TRBV5-1 with TRBJ2-3; no clear D gene. This CDR3 reads CASSLEGRRSTDTQYF. In DNA form, the CDR3 reads TGCGCCAGCAGCTTGGAAGGCAGGAGAAGCACAGATACGCAGTATTTT.